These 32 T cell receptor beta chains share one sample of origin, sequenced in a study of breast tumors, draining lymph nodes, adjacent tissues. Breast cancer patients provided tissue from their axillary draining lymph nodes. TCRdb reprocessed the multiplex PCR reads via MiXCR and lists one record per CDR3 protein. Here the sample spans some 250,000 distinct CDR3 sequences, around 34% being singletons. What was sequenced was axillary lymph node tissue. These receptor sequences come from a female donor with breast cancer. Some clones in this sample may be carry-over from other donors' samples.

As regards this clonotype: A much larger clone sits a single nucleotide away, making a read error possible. The CDR3 reads CASSQDLTVNYGSTF. In nucleotides, the CDR3 is TGTGCCAGCAGCCAAGATTTGACGGTTAACTATGGCTCCACCTTC. The chain recombines TRBV9 with TRBJ1-2; no definite D call. CDR1 is SGDLS, CDR2 YYNGEE, per germline. CDR3 length: 15 amino acids.

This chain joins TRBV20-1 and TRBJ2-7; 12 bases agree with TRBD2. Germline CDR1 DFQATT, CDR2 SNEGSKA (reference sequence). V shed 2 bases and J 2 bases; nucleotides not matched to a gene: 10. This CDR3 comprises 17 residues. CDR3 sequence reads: CSARTSGTSGFTYEQYF. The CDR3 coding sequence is TGCAGTGCTAGAACTTCCGGGACTAGCGGGTTCACCTACGAGCAGTACTTC.

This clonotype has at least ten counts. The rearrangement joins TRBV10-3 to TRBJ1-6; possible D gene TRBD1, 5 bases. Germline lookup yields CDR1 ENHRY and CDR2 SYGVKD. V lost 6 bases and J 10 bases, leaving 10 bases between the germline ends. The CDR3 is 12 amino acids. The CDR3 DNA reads TGTGCCATCAGCCAGGGTGAATCACCCCTCCACTTT. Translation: CAISQGESPLHF.

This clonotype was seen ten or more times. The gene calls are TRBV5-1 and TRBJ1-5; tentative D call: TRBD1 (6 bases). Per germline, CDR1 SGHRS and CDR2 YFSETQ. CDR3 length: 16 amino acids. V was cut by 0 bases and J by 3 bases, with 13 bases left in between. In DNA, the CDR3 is TGCGCCAGCAGCTTGGAACCGGGGGCGTCCAATCAGCCCCAGCATTTT. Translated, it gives CASSLEPGASNQPQHF.

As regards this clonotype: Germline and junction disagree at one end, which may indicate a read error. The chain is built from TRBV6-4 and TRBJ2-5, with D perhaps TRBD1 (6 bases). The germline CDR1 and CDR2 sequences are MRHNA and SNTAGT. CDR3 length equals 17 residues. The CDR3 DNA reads TGTGCCAGCAGTCACTCGAAGTGGGTCAGGGGTGGAGAGACCCAGTACTTC. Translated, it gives CASSHSKWVRGGETQYF.

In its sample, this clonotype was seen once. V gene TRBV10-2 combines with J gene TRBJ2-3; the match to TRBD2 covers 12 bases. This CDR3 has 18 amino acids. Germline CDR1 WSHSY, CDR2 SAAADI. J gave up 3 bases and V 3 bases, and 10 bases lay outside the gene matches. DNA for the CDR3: TGCGCCAGCAGTGATAGGTCGACTAGCGGGAGAAGGACAGATACGCAGTATTTT. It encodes CASSDRSTSGRRTDTQYF.

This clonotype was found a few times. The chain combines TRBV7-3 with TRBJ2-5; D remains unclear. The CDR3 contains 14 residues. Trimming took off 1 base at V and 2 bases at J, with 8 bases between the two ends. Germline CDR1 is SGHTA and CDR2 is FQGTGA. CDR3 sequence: CASSLRPAQETQYF. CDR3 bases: TGTGCCAGCAGCTTAAGGCCAGCACAAGAGACCCAGTACTTC.

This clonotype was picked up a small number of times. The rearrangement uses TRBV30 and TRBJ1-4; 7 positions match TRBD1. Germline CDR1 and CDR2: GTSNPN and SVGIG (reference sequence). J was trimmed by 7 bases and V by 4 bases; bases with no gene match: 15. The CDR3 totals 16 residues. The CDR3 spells CAWMRQGFNGLEKLFF. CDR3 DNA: TGTGCCTGGATGAGACAGGGTTTCAACGGCCTTGAAAAACTGTTTTTT.

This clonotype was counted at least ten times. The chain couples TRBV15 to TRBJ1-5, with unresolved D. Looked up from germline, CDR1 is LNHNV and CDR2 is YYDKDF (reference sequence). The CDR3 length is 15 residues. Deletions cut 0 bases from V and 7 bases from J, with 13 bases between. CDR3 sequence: CATSRDVPGVQPQHF. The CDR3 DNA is TGTGCCACCAGCAGAGATGTTCCGGGTGTCCAGCCCCAGCATTTT.

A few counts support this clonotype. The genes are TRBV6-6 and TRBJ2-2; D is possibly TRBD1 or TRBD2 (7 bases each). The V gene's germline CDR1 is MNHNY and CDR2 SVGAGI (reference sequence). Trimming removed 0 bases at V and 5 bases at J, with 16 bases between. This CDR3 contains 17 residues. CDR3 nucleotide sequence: TGTGCCAGCAGTTACTCTGGCAGGGGGGGACCTACCGGGGAGCTGTTTTTT. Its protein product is CASSYSGRGGPTGELFF.

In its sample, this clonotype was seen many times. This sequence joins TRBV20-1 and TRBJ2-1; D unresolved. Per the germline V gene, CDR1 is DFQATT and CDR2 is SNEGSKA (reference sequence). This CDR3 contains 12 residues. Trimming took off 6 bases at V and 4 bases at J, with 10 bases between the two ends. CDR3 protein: CSALGEYNEQFF. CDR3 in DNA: TGCAGTGCCCTCGGCGAGTACAATGAGCAGTTCTTC.

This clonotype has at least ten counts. The CDR3 spells CASSLTSSHEQFF. DNA of the CDR3: TGTGCCAGCAGCTTAACGTCCAGCCATGAGCAGTTCTTC. The chain recombines TRBV7-3 with TRBJ2-1; D is ambiguous. CDR3 size: 13 residues. Trimming cost V 0 bases and J 8 bases, with 8 bases left between them. Germline loops: CDR1 SGHTA, CDR2 FQGTGA.

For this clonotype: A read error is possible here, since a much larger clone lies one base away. CDR3 residues: CSAEPLAGPSNEQFF. CDR3 bases: TGCAGTGCTGAACCTCTAGCGGGACCCTCCAATGAGCAGTTCTTC. The rearrangement joins TRBV20-1 to TRBJ2-1; TRBD2 matches at 9 bases. With V trimmed by 5 bases and J by 6 bases, 11 bases remained unmatched. The CDR3 has 15 residues. CDR1 and CDR2 from the germline V gene are DFQATT and SNEGSKA (reference sequence).

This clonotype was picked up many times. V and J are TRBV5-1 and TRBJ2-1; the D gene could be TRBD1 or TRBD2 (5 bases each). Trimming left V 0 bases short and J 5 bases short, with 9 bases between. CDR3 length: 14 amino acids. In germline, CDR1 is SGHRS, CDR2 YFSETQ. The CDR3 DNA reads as TGCGCCAGCAGCTTGGAGGGGAGTCACAATGAGCAGTTCTTC. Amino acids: CASSLEGSHNEQFF.

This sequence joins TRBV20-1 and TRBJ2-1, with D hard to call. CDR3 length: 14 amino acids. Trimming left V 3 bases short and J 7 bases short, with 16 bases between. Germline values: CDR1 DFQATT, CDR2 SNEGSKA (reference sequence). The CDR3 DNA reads TGCAGTGCTAGCGAAACCGGTGGAACTAATGAGCAGTTCTTC. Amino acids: CSASETGGTNEQFF.

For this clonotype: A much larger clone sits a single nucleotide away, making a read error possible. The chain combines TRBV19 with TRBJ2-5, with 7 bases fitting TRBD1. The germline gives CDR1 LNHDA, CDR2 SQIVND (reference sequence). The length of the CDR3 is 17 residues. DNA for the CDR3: TGTGCCAGTAGTATAGTAAGCCGACTGACAGGGCAAGAGACCCAGTCCTTC. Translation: CASSIVSRLTGQETQSF.

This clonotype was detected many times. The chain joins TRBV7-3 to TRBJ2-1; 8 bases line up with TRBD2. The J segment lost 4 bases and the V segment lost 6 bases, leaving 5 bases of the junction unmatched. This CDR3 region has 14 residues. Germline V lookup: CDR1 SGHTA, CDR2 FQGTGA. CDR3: CASSYSGEYNEQFF. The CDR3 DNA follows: TGTGCCAGCAGTTATAGCGGGGAATACAATGAGCAGTTCTTC. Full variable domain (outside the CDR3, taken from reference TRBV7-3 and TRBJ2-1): GAGVSQTPSNKVTEKGKYVELRCDPISGHTALYWYRQSLGQGPEFLIYFQGTGAADDSGLPNDRFFAVRPEGSVSTLKIQRTERGDSAVYLCASSYSGEYNEQFFGPGTRLTVL.

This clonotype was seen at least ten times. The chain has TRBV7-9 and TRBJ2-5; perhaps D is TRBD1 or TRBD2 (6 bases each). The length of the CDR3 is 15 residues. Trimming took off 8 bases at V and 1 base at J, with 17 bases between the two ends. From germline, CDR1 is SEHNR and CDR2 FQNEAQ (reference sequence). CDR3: CASSYRGDFQETQYF. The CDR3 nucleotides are TGTGCCAGCTCGTATAGGGGGGACTTCCAAGAGACCCAGTACTTC.

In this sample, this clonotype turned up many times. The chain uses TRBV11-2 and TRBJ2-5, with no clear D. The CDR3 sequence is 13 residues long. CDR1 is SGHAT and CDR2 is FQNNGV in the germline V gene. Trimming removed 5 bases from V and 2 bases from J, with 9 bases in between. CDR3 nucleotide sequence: TGTGCCAGCAGCCTCGGACGACAAGAGACCCAGTACTTC. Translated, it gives CASSLGRQETQYF.

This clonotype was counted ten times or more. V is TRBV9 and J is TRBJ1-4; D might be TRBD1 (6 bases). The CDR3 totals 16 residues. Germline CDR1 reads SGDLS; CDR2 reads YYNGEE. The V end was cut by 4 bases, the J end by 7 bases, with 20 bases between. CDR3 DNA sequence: TGTGCCAGCAGCAATCGCGGACAGCCGAGCAGTGAAAAACTGTTTTTT. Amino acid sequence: CASSNRGQPSSEKLFF.

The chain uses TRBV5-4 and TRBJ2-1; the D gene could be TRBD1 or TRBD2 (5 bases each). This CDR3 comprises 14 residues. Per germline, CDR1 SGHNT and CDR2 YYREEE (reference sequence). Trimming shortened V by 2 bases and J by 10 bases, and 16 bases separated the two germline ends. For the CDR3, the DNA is TGTGCCAGCAGCTTCCCGGGACCCCCACGCGAGCAGTTCTTC. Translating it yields CASSFPGPPREQFF.

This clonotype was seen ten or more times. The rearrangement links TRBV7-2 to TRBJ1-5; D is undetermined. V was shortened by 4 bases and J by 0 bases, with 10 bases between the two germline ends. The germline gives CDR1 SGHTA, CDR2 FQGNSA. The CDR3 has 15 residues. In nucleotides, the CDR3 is TGTGCCAGCAGCTCGTACTGGGTTAGCAATCAGCCCCAGCATTTT. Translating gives CASSSYWVSNQPQHF.

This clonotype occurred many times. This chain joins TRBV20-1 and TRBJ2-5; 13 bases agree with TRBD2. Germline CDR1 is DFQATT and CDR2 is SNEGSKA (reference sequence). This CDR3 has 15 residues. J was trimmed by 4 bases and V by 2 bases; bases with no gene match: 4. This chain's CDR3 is CSARPGLAGLETQYF. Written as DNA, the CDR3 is TGCAGTGCTAGACCGGGACTAGCGGGATTAGAGACCCAGTACTTC.

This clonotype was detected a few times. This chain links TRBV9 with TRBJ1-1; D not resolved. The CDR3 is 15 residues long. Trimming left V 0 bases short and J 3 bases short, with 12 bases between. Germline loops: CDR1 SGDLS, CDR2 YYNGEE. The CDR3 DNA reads TGTGCCAGCAGCGTAGGGTTGGGTAAGGACACTGAAGCTTTCTTT. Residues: CASSVGLGKDTEAFF.

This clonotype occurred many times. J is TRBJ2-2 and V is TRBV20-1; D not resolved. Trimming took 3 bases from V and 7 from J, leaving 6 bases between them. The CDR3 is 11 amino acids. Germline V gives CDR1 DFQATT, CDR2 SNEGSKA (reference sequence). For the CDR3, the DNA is TGCAGTGCTAGGGGCAGCGGGGAGCTGTTTTTT. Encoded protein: CSARGSGELFF.

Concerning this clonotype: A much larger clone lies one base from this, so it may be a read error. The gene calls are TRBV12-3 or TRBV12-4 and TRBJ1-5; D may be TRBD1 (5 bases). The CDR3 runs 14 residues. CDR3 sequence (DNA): TGTGCCAGCGGTTTCGCGGGGGGGGTTCAGCCCCAGCATTTT. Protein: CASGFAGGVQPQHF.

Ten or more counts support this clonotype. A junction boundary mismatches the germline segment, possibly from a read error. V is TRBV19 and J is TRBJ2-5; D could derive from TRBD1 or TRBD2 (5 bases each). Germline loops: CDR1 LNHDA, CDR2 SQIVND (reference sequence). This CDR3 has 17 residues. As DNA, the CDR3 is TGTGCCAGTAGTATGGTGGGCGACAGTGGACTCCAAGAGACCCAGTCCTTC. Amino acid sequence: CASSMVGDSGLQETQSF.

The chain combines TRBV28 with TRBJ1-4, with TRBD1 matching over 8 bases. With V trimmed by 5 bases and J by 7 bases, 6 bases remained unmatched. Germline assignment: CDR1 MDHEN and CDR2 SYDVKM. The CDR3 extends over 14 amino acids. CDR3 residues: CASSDQGAREKLFF. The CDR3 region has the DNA TGTGCCAGCAGTGACCAGGGGGCGCGTGAAAAACTGTTTTTT.

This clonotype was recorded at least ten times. The CDR3 bases are TGTGCCACCAGTGGCCGCTCGGGTATTAGCACAGATACGCAGTATTTT. It codes for CATSGRSGISTDTQYF. This chain uses TRBV24-1 with TRBJ2-3; D is uncertain. Looked up from germline, CDR1 is KGHDR and CDR2 is SFDVKD. CDR3 length: 16 residues. V was pared by 5 bases and J by 0 bases, with 14 bases between.

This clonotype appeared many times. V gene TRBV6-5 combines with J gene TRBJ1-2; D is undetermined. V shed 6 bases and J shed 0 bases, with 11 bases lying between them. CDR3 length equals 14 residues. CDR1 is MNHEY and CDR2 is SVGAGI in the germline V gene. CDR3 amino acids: CASSRFDANYGYTF. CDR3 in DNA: TGTGCCAGCAGCCGTTTCGATGCTAACTATGGCTACACCTTC.

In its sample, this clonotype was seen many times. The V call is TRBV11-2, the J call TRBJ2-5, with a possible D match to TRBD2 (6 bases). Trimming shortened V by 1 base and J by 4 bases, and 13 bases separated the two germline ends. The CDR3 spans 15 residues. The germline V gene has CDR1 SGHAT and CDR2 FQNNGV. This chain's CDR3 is CASSLVLGGLETQYF. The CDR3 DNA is TGTGCCAGCAGCTTAGTATTGGGGGGATTAGAGACCCAGTACTTC.

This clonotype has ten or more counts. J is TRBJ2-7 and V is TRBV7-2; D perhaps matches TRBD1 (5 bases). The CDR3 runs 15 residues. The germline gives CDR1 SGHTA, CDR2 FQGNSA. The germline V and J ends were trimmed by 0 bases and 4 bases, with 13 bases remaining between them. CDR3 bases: TGTGCCAGCAGCTTAGCGGCAGGGTTGTCTTACGAGCAGTACTTC. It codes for CASSLAAGLSYEQYF.